This entry is about one T cell receptor (beta chain). No antigen is known for it. TCRdb's copy holds only in-frame clones and misses some; the assay was immunoSEQ multiplex PCR. The repertoire has tens of thousands of clones, approximately 83% of them found once; the top ten carry about 10%. The data are from a study of T cell responses to AZD1222 COVID-19 vaccine. Study results and caveats: Vaccine-associated CD4 TCRs ranged over spike, dominating at 160-218 and 743-854.

CDR3 length: 15 residues. With 0 bases removed from V and 8 bases from J, the gap between germline ends came to 16 bases. Germline CDR1 is MNHEY and CDR2 is SVGAGI. The origin of this receptor is an adult who received the AZD1222 COVID-19 vaccine. The sample consisted of peripheral blood, taken 28 days after the second AZD1222 dose. The rearrangement joins TRBV6-5 to TRBJ1-2; D ambiguous. The CDR3 loop is CASSYSWESLLGYTF. The CDR3 region has the DNA TGTGCCAGCAGTTACTCGTGGGAGAGCTTGTTGGGCTACACCTTC.